The source of this T cell receptor beta chain is a study of blood T cell repertoires in COVID-19. Study summary: From the United States, Italy and Spain came samples of acute and convalescent COVID-19.

CDR3 length equals 13 residues. V dropped 7 bases and J dropped 6 bases, with 14 bases sitting between them. CDR1 MNHNY and CDR2 SVGAGI come from the germline V gene (reference sequence). In the original processing: Scientists estimated how many nucleated cells there were by amplifying reference gene primers. Produced via immunoSEQ multiplex PCR; TCRdb's table is partial and in-frame only. V, J and clone size were drawn from that table, and D and trimming were deduced from the DNA. The sample contains roughly 250,000 clones, more than 65% of which appear only once. The TCR originated in a woman aged 40 to 50 with active or convalescent COVID-19. The material sequenced was peripheral blood. The chain recombines TRBV6-6 with TRBJ2-3; possible D gene TRBD2, 6 bases. CDR3 protein: CASTPAGTDTQYF. CDR3 nucleotide sequence: TGTGCCAGCACCCCGGCGGGGACGGATACGCAGTATTTT.